This T cell receptor beta chain was captured by sequencing in a study of T cell repertoires and Cas9 in healthy adults. In the study overall: Characterization of SpCas9-reactive CD4 and CD8 T cells covered multi-effector potency, cytotoxicity and lineage.

Study observations and caveats: SpCas9-reactive effector T cells were reportedly restrained in vitro by SpCas9-reactive regulatory T cells.

TCRdb's copy holds only in-frame clones and misses some; the assay was immunoSEQ multiplex PCR. Here the sample spans about 14,000 clones, 89% being singletons. V lost 0 bases, J lost 4 bases, and 12 bases lay in between. Per germline, CDR1 SEHNR and CDR2 FQNEAQ (reference sequence). The CDR3 length is 15 residues. In the case of this clone: Antigen specificity is unknown.

The chain carries TRBV7-9 and TRBJ1-2; maybe TRBD1 (5 bases). This clonotype was sampled from a human donor in good health. The sequencing sample was made of Tregs (CD4+, CD25+, CD127-, CD137-, CD154-) from PBMCs; culture status not recorded. The CDR3 sequence: CASSLAPGSIYGYTF. For the CDR3, the DNA is TGTGCCAGCAGCTTAGCCCCAGGGAGTATCTATGGCTACACCTTC.